A selection of T cell receptor beta chains follows, all from one sample in a study of shared clonotypes between healthy human individuals. This table comes from immunoSEQ multiplex PCR, and its TCRdb copy is limited to in-frame clones, with some not included. The repertoire includes about 2.3 million clones, around 93% of them detected once, and 0.37% sits in the top ten. Sample: naive CD4+ T cells from PBMCs. Source of these receptors: a young man in good health. Some clones in this sample may be carry-over from other donors' samples. Each CDR3 is given with its conserved first and last residue.

V gene: TRBV4-1
J gene: TRBJ2-3
CDR3 protein: CASSQEASDTDTQYF

V gene: TRBV5-4
J gene: TRBJ2-7
CDR3 protein: CASSLFSSGGYEQYF

V gene: TRBV28
J gene: TRBJ1-1
CDR3 protein: CASSIGTKNTEAFF

V gene: TRBV7-9
J gene: TRBJ1-1
CDR3 protein: CASSLSVPGSPRTEAFF

V gene: TRBV11-1
J gene: TRBJ2-5
CDR3 protein: CASSLVMDSEETQYF

V gene: TRBV28
J gene: TRBJ2-1
CDR3 protein: CASSSQLADAYNEQFF

V gene: TRBV5-8
J gene: TRBJ2-5
CDR3 protein: CASSQGRMLQETQYF

V gene: TRBV7-8
J gene: TRBJ2-1
CDR3 protein: CASSLAEVIPFF

V gene: TRBV28
J gene: TRBJ2-5
CDR3 protein: CASSDQDRAGETQYF

V gene: TRBV25-1
J gene: TRBJ1-2
CDR3 protein: CASSQGGLGRYGYTF

V gene: TRBV7-3
J gene: TRBJ2-1
CDR3 protein: CASSLQPSGSSYNEQFF

V gene: TRBV15
J gene: TRBJ2-1
CDR3 protein: CATSRDSRSGDEQFF

V gene: TRBV5-1
J gene: TRBJ1-5
CDR3 protein: CASSLAGQMNQPQHF

V gene: TRBV11-2
J gene: TRBJ1-1
CDR3 protein: CASSALTQGFAEAFF

V gene: TRBV11-2
J gene: TRBJ2-7
CDR3 protein: CASTTIRLGTDEQYF

V gene: TRBV28
J gene: TRBJ1-6
CDR3 protein: CASSLTQYNSPLHF

V gene: TRBV5-1
J gene: TRBJ2-3
CDR3 protein: CASTNWGMDTQYF

V gene: TRBV7-2
J gene: TRBJ2-2
CDR3 protein: CASSQTPGLPTGELFF

V gene: TRBV2
J gene: TRBJ1-2
CDR3 protein: CASSPLGGIDYGYTF

V gene: TRBV2
J gene: TRBJ1-5
CDR3 protein: CASSEGLVQPQHF

V gene: TRBV28
J gene: TRBJ1-2
CDR3 protein: CATLPTQGYYGYTF

V gene: TRBV11-2
J gene: TRBJ1-5
CDR3 protein: CASSLIGQPQHF

V gene: TRBV7-2
J gene: TRBJ2-3
CDR3 protein: CASSLRSGRTDTQYF